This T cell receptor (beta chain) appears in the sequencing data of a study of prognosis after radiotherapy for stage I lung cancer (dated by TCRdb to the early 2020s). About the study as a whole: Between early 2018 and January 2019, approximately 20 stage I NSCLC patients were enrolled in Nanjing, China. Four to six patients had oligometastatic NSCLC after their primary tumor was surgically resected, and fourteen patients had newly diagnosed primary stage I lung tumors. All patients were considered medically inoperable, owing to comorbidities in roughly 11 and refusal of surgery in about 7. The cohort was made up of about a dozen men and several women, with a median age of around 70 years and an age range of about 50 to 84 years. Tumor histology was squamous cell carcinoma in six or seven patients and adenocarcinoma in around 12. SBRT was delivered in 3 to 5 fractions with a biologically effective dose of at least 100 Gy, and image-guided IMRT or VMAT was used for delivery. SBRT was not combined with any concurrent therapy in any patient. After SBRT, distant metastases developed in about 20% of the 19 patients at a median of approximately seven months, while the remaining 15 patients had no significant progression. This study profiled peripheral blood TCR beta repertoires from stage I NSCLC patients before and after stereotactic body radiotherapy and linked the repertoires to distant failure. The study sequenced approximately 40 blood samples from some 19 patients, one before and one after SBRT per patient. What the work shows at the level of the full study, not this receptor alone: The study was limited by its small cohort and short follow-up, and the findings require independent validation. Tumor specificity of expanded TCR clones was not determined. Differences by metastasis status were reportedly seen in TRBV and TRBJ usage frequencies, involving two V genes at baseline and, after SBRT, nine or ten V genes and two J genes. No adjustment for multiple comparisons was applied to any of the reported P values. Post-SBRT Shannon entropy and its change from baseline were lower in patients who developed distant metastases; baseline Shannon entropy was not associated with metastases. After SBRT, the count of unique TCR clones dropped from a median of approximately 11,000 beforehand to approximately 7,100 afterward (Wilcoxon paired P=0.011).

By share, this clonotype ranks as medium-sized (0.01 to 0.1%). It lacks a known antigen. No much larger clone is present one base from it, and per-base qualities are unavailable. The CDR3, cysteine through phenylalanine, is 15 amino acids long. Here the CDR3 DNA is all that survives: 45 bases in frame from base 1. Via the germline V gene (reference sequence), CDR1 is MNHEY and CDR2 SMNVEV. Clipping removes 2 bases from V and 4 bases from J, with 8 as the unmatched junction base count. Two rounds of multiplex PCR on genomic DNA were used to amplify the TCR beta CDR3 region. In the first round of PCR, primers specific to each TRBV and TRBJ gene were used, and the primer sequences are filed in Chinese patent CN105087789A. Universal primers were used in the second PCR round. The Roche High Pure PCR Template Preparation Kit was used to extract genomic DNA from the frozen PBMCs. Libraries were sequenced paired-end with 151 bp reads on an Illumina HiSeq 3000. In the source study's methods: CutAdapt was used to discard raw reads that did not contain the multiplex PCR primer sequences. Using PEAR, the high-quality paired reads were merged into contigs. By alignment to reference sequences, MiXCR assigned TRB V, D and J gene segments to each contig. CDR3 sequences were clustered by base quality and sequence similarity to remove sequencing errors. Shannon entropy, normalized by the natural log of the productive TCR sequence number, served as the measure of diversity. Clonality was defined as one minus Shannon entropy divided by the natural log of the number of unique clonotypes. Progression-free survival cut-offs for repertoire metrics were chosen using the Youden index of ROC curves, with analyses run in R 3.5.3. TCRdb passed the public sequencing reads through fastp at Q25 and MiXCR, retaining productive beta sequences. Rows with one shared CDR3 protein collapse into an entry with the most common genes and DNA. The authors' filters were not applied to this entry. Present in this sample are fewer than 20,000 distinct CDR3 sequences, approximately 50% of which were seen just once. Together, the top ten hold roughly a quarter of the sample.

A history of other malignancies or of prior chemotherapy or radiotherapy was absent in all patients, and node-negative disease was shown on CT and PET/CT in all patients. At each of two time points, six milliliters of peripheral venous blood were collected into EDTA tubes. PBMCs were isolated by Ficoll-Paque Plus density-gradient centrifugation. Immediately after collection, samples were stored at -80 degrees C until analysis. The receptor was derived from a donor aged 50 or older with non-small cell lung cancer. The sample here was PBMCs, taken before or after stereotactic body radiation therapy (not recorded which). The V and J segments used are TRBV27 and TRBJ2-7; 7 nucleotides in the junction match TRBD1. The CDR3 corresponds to CASSLVRGFLYEQYF. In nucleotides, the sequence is TGTGCCAGCAGTTTAGTCAGGGGGTTTCTTTACGAGCAGTACTTC.